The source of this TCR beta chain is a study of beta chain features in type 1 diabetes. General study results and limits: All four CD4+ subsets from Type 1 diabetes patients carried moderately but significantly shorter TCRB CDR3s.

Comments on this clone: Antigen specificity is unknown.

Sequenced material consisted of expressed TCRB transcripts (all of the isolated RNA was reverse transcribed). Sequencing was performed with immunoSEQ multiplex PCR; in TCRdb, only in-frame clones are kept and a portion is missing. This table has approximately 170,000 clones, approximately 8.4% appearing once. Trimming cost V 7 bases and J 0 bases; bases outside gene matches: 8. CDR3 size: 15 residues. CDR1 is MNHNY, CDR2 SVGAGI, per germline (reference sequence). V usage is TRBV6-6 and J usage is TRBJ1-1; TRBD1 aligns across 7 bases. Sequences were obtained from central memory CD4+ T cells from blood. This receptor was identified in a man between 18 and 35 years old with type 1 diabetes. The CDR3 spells CASKKPGQMNTEAFF. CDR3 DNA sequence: TGTGCCAGCAAAAAACCGGGACAGATGAACACTGAAGCTTTCTTT.